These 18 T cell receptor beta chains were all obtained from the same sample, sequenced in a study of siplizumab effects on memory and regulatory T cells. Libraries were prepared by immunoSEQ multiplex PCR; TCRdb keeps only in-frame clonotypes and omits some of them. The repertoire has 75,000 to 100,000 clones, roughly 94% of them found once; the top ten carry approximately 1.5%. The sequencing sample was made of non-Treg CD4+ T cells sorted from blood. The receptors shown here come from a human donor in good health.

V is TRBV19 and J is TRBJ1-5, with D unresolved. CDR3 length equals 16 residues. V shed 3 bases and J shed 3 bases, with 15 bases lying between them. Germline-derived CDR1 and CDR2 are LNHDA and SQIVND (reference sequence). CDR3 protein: CASSMKGWADNQPQHF. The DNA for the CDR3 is TGTGCCAGTAGTATGAAGGGTTGGGCAGACAATCAGCCCCAGCATTTT. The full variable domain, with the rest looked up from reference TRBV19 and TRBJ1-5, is DGGITQSPKYLFRKEGQNVTLSCEQNLNHDAMYWYRQDPGQGLRLIYYSQIVNDFQKGDIAEGYSVSREKKESFPLTVTSAQKNPTAFYLCASSMKGWADNQPQHFGDGTRLSIL.

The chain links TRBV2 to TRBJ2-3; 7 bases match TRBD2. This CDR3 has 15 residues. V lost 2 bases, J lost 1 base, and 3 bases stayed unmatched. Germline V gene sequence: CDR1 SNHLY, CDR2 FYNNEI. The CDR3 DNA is TGTGCCAGCAGTGAACGGGGGGTCGGCACAGATACGCAGTATTTT. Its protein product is CASSERGVGTDTQYF.

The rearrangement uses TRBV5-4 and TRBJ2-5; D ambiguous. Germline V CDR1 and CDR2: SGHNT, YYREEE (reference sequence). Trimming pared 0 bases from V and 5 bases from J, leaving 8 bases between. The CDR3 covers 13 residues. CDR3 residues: CASSLGARETQYF. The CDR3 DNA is TGTGCCAGCAGCTTGGGGGCCCGGGAGACCCAGTACTTC.

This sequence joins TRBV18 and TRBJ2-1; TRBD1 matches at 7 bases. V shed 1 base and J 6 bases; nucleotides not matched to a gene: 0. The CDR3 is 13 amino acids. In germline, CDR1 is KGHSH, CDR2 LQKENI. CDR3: CASSPRDSNEQFF. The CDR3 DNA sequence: TGTGCCAGCTCACCACGGGACAGCAATGAGCAGTTCTTC.

CDR3 sequence reads: CASSITSGAGELFF. CDR3 coding DNA: TGCGCCAGCAGCATTACTAGCGGAGCCGGGGAGCTGTTTTTT. The chain is built from TRBV5-1 and TRBJ2-2, with 8 bases fitting TRBD2. With 4 bases clipped from V and 6 bases from J, the junction kept 5 bases outside the gene matches. This CDR3 contains 14 residues. Germline V gene lookup returns CDR1 SGHRS and CDR2 YFSETQ.

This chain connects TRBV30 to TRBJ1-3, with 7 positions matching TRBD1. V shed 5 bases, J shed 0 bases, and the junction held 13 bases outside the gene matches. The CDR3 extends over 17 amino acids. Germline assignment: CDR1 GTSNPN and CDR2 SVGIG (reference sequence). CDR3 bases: TGTGCCTGGGGTAAAACCCGACAGGGCTTCTCTGGAAACACCATATATTTT. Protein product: CAWGKTRQGFSGNTIYF.

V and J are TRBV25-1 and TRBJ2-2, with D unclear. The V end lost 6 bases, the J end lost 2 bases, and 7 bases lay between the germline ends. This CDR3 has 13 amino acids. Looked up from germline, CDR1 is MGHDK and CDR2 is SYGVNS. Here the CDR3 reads CASRASNTGELFF. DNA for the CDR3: TGTGCCAGCAGGGCCAGTAACACCGGGGAGCTGTTTTTT.

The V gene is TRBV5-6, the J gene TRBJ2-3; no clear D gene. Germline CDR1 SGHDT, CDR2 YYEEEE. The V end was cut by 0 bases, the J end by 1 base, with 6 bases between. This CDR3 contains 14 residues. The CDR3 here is CASSLAAGTDTQYF. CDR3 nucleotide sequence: TGTGCCAGCAGCTTGGCTGCGGGCACAGATACGCAGTATTTT.

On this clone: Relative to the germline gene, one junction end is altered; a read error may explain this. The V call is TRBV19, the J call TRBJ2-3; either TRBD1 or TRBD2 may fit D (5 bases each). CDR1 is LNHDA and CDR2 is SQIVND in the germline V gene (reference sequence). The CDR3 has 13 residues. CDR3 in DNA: TGTGCCAGTAGTATAGATCTAGAGCGAAAGAGGGGTTTT. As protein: CASSIDLERKRGF.

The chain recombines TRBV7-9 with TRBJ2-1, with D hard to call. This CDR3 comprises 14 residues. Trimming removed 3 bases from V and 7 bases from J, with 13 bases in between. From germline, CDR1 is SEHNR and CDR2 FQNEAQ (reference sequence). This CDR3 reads CASSLVGFQNEQFF. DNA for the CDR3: TGTGCCAGCAGCTTGGTAGGGTTCCAGAATGAGCAGTTCTTC. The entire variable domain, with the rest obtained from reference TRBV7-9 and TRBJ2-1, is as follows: DTGVSQNPRHKITKRGQNVTFRCDPISEHNRLYWYRQTLGQGPEFLTYFQNEAQLEKSRLLSDRFSAERPKGSFSTLEIQRTEQGDSAMYLCASSLVGFQNEQFFGPGTRLTVL.

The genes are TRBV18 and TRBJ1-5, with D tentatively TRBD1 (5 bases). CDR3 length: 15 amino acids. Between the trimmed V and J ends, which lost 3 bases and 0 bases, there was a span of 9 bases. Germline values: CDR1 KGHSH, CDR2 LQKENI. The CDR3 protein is CASSPTDNSNQPQHF. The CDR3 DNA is TGTGCCAGCTCACCTACGGACAATAGCAATCAGCCCCAGCATTTT.

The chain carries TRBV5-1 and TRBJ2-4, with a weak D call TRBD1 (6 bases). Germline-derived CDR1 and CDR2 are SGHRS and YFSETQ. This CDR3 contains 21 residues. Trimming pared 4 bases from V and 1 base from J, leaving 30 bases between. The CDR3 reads CASSPQGRGDSGRGAKNIQYF. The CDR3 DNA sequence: TGCGCCAGCAGCCCCCAGGGTCGGGGTGACAGCGGTAGGGGGGCCAAAAACATTCAGTACTTC.

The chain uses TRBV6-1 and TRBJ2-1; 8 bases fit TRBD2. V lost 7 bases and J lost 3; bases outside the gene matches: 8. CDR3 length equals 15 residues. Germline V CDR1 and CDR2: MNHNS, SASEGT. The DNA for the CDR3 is TGTGCCAGCAAAGACAGCGGGAGTTACTACAATGAGCAGTTCTTC. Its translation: CASKDSGSYYNEQFF.

CDR3 DNA: TGTGCCAGCAAAGTCGAAGTAGGAGCGGGAGGAGTCGATACGCAGTATTTT. Residues: CASKVEVGAGGVDTQYF. The J gene is TRBJ2-3, the V gene TRBV28; 9 nucleotides match TRBD2. The CDR3 is made up of 17 amino acids. V lost 7 bases and J lost 6; bases outside the gene matches: 17. Germline CDR1 is MDHEN and CDR2 is SYDVKM. The full variable domain, with the rest looked up from reference TRBV28 and TRBJ2-3, is DVKVTQSSRYLVKRTGEKVFLECVQDMDHENMFWYRQDPGLGLRLIYFSYDVKMKEKGDIPEGYSVSREKKERFSLILESASTNQTSMYLCASKVEVGAGGVDTQYFGPGTRLTVL.

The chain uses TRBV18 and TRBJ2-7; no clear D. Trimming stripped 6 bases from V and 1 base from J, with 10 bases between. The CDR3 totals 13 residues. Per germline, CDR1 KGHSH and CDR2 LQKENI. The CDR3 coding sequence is TGTGCCAGCTCCCCCGGCTATTCCTACGAGCAGTACTTC. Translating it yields CASSPGYSYEQYF.

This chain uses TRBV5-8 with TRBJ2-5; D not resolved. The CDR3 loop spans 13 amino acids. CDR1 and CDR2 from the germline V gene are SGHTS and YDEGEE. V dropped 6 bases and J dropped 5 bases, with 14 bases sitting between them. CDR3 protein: CASNPTLPETQYF. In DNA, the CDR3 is TGTGCCAGCAACCCAACCCTTCCCGAGACCCAGTACTTC.

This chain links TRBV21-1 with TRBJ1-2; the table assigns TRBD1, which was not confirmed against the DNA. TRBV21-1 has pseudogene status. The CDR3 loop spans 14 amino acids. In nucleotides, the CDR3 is TGTGCCAGCACTGACAGTACAAATAACTATGGCTACACCTTC. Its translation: CASTDSTNNYGYTF.

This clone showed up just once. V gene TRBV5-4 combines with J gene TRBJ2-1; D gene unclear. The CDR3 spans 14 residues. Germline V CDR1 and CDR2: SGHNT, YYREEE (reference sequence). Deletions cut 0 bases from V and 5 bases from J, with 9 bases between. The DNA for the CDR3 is TGTGCCAGCAGCTTGGGAGCGACTGACAATGAGCAGTTCTTC. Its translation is CASSLGATDNEQFF.